This TCR beta chain was obtained from a study of CXCR3-negative and CXCR3-positive naive CD8 T cells. Preparation of TRB cDNA libraries relied on 5' RACE carrying UMI labels. One entry per CDR3 protein, without DNA, is what TCRdb gives after re-calling the 5' RACE reads. In all, the sample yields some 25,000 distinct CDR3 sequences. Points from the study as a whole: Surface CD5 looked about the same in the naive subsets, so the authors worked out TCR strength from TRB CDR3 properties.

CDR3 size: 16 residues. CDR1 and CDR2 (germline): SGHDT, YYEEEE. Concerning this clonotype: Its antigen remains unidentified.

The TCR originated in a human donor in good health. Some clones in this sample may be carry-over from other donors' samples. Sequenced input: naive CXCR3- CD8+ T cells from blood. Regarding subset: CD45RO-CCR7+CD27+CD95- naive CD8+ T cells lacking CXCR3 (TNR3-). This rearrangement joins TRBV5-6 to TRBJ2-5; TCRdb's D call of TRBD1 is untestable without DNA. CDR3: CASSLVSGARGETQYF. The entire variable domain, with the rest obtained from reference TRBV5-6 and TRBJ2-5, is as follows: DAGVTQSPTHLIKTRGQQVTLRCSPKSGHDTVSWYQQALGQGPQFIFQYYEEEERQRGNFPDRFSGHQFPNYSSELNVNALLLGDSALYLCASSLVSGARGETQYFGPGTRLLVL.